This TCR beta chain was identified during a study of vaccination effects on CD4 cells after COVID-19. At the level of the study: Samples were taken post-vaccine, and their median timing was 72 days after the second dose. Study conclusions and caveats: In convalescents, spike-reactive clones (those seen post-vaccine) were mainly new vaccine-induced clones. Clones that were induced by infection or by vaccine showed marked contraction late after vaccination.

Antigen-specific CD4+ T cells were first expanded with viral peptide pools by the ViraFEST assay and only then sequenced. The culture ran for about eleven days before CD4+ T cells were isolated. Their SARS-CoV-2 infection, verified by PCR, occurred between March and December 2020. Participants were vaccinated with two doses of either the BNT162b2 or mRNA-1273 vaccine. A few million PBMC per well were cultured with around 9.6 IU/ml IL-2 and around 9.4 ug/ml peptides. Here immunoSEQ multiplex PCR was the method, and the copy in TCRdb shows in-frame clones only, minus some. The data show roughly 15,000 clones, over 65% seen once. The CDR3 is made up of 16 amino acids. Looked up from germline, CDR1 is SNHLY and CDR2 is FYNNEI. Trimming stripped 3 bases from V and 8 bases from J, with 22 bases between. This clone was seen more than once but under ten times. Antigen: not known.

The receptor's source is a human donor who had a prior SARS-CoV-2 infection. V gene TRBV2 combines with J gene TRBJ1-2; no definite D call. Sequenced material: CD4+ T cells from PBMCs cultured with SARS-CoV-2 spike peptides, taken after COVID-19 vaccination. The CDR3 sequence: CASSDRWSGSLGGYTF. The CDR3 region has the DNA TGTGCCAGCAGTGATCGGTGGTCGGGGTCCCTGGGAGGCTACACCTTC. The full variable domain, in which reference TRBV2 and TRBJ1-2 provide the parts outside the CDR3, is EPEVTQTPSHQVTQMGQEVILRCVPISNHLYFYWYRQILGQKVEFLVSFYNNEISEKSEIFDDQFSVERPDGSNFTLKIRSTKLEDSAMYFCASSDRWSGSLGGYTFGSGTRLTVV.